These 8 T cell receptor beta chains were all obtained from the same sample, sequenced in a study of PD-1 blockade in classical Hodgkin lymphoma. Method: immunoSEQ multiplex PCR; TCRdb's copy keeps in-frame clones and lacks some. This sample has about 15,000 clones; approximately 85% occur once, and the top ten carry less than 8.5%. Documented time point: newly diagnosed, previously untreated cHL patient sample. Sequenced sample: peripheral blood mononuclear cells (PBMCs). All receptors come from a human donor with classical Hodgkin lymphoma.

J is TRBJ1-1 and V is TRBV6-6, with TRBD1 identical over 7 bases. The germline V gene encodes CDR1 MNHNY and CDR2 SVGAGI (reference sequence). CDR3 length equals 15 residues. The V gene end was trimmed by 6 bases and the J gene end by 4 bases; junction bases not matched to a gene: 11. This CDR3 is CASSSRQGLSTEAFF. In DNA form, the CDR3 reads TGTGCCAGCAGCAGTAGACAGGGATTGAGCACTGAAGCTTTCTTT.

The chain has TRBV10-1 and TRBJ2-3, with D perhaps TRBD1 (5 bases). The CDR3 consists of 14 residues. V lost 2 bases to trimming and J lost 6 bases, with 12 bases between them. The germline CDR1 and CDR2 sequences are WNHNN and SYGVQD (reference sequence). The DNA for the CDR3 is TGCGCCAGCAGTGAGCCCCAGGGCTCGGATACGCAGTATTTT. Its protein product is CASSEPQGSDTQYF.

This chain's CDR3 is CASSEGRLAGNEQFF. For the CDR3, the DNA is TGTGCCAGCAGTGAGGGGAGACTAGCGGGAAATGAGCAGTTCTTC. This chain connects TRBV6-1 to TRBJ2-1, with TRBD2 identical over 11 bases. V trimming: 3 bases; J trimming: 7 bases; junction bases outside the gene matches: 5. CDR3 length: 15 amino acids. Germline V gene lookup returns CDR1 MNHNS and CDR2 SASEGT.

The genes are TRBV19 and TRBJ2-5, with 9 nucleotides matching TRBD2. Per germline, CDR1 LNHDA and CDR2 SQIVND (reference sequence). The V gene end was trimmed by 9 bases and the J gene end by 5 bases; junction bases not matched to a gene: 19. The CDR3 loop spans 17 amino acids. This chain's CDR3 is CASGSGRASGIGETQYF. CDR3 nucleotide sequence: TGTGCCAGCGGATCGGGTCGGGCTAGCGGGATCGGGGAGACCCAGTACTTC.

V and J are TRBV4-1 and TRBJ2-5; D possibly matches TRBD1 or TRBD2 (5 bases each). CDR1 is MGHRA and CDR2 is YSYEKL in the germline V gene. The CDR3 sequence is 14 residues long. The V and J ends lost 4 bases and 4 bases respectively, with 13 bases between them. The CDR3 DNA follows: TGCGCCAGCAGCCCAGGGAGTTTGGGAGAGACCCAGTACTTC. It encodes CASSPGSLGETQYF.

The V call is TRBV6-1, the J call TRBJ2-7, with 9 bases matching TRBD2. V shed 3 bases, J shed 6 bases, and the junction held 6 bases outside the gene matches. CDR1 and CDR2 from the germline V gene are MNHNS and SASEGT. The CDR3 covers 14 residues. The CDR3, as DNA: TGTGCCAGCAGTGATAGCGGGAGAGAGGGCGAGCAGTACTTC. This codes for CASSDSGREGEQYF.

The gene calls are TRBV7-2 and TRBJ2-1, with D perhaps matching TRBD1 (5 bases). Trimming cost V 5 bases and J 5 bases, with 13 bases left between them. In germline, CDR1 is SGHTA, CDR2 FQGNSA. The CDR3 has 14 amino acids. CDR3 residues: CASSPQTANNEQFF. The DNA of the CDR3 is TGTGCCAGCAGCCCCCAGACAGCCAACAATGAGCAGTTCTTC.

The chain joins TRBV5-1 to TRBJ1-2; 9 nucleotides match TRBD1. This CDR3 comprises 15 residues. V lost 5 bases and J lost 5; bases outside the gene matches: 10. The germline V gene encodes CDR1 SGHRS and CDR2 YFSETQ. The DNA of the CDR3 is TGCGCCAGCAGGTCCGGGACAGGGTTGTTGTATGGCTACACCTTC. Translation gives CASRSGTGLLYGYTF. Full variable domain (missing parts from reference TRBV5-1 and TRBJ1-2): KAGVTQTPRYLIKTRGQQVTLSCSPISGHRSVSWYQQTPGQGLQFLFEYFSETQRNKGNFPGRFSGRQFSNSRSEMNVSTLELGDSALYLCASRSGTGLLYGYTFGSGTRLTVV.